Only a few counts were recorded for the clone carrying this T cell receptor (beta chain). Its antigen is unknown. This entry comes from a study of cytomegalovirus exposure and HLA in healthy donors. The study's findings and limits: The study labeled 180 or so TCR beta chains cytomegalovirus-associated. Researchers reported in a later analysis that a missense DCLRE1C variant was tied to TCR beta V- and J-gene trimming.

Trimming took 2 bases from V and 4 from J; bases not matched to a gene: 5. Germline V gene data show CDR1 as SGHAT and CDR2 as FQDESV (reference sequence). The CDR3 extends over 16 amino acids. The PCR contained 60 Vbeta and 13 Jbeta primers. The assay was immunoSEQ multiplex PCR, and TCRdb's table has in-frame clones only and misses some. The repertoire holds more than 110,000 clones, 73% seen once, with about an eighth in the top ten. The donors gave bone marrow, and they were healthy. The clonotype comes from a human donor in good health. The chain joins TRBV11-1 to TRBJ2-6; 7 positions match TRBD1. What was sequenced was PBMCs. CDR3 amino acids: CASSLRTGQGANVLTF. CDR3 DNA: TGTGCCAGCAGCTTACGGACAGGTCAAGGGGCCAACGTCCTGACTTTC.